These 26 T cell receptor beta chains originate from one sample sequenced in a study of shared clonotypes between healthy human individuals. The assay was immunoSEQ multiplex PCR, and TCRdb's table has in-frame clones only and misses some. The sample records about 2,500,000 clones, over 85% being singletons. Material: naive CD4+ T cells sorted from blood. Stated subset: CD45RA+ positively selected. The receptors derive from a man aged 18 to 30 in good health.

The chain is built from TRBV2 and TRBJ2-5, with 8 bases identical to TRBD2. The trim removed 5 bases at V and 5 bases at J, leaving 4 bases unmatched. CDR1 and CDR2 from the germline V gene are SNHLY and FYNNEI. This CDR3 spans 13 amino acids. CDR3 nucleotide sequence: TGTGCCAGCAGTCGGGGGGGCTGGGAGACCCAGTACTTC. It is translated as CASSRGGWETQYF.

This clone was seen a single time. The V call is TRBV7-8, the J call TRBJ2-4, with D tentatively TRBD1 (6 bases). V lost 3 bases and J 3 bases, leaving 15 bases between the germline ends. Germline CDR1 reads SGHVS; CDR2 reads FQNEAQ. The length of the CDR3 is 16 residues. CDR3 sequence reads: CASSFGQSWVKNIQYF. In DNA, the CDR3 is TGTGCCAGCAGCTTCGGACAGTCCTGGGTCAAAAACATTCAGTACTTC. Using reference TRBV7-8 and TRBJ2-4 for the parts outside the CDR3, the full variable domain is GAGVSQSPRYKVAKRGQDVALRCDPISGHVSLFWYQQALGQGPEFLTYFQNEAQLDKSGLPSDRFFAERPEGSVSTLKIQRTQQEDSAVYLCASSFGQSWVKNIQYFGAGTRLSVL.

In this sample, this clone turned up once. The chain carries TRBV6-1 and TRBJ1-5; no reliable D call. The ends were cut back, 7 bases at V and 5 bases at J, with 9 bases in the middle. Germline CDR1 is MNHNS and CDR2 is SASEGT. This CDR3 region has 12 residues. Here the CDR3 reads CASKFLHQPQHF. CDR3 sequence (DNA): TGTGCCAGCAAATTCCTCCATCAGCCCCAGCATTTT.

Comments on this clone: One end of the junction is discordant with germline, which a read error may explain. This sequence joins TRBV6-5 and TRBJ1-5; maybe TRBD1 (5 bases). Germline assignment: CDR1 MNHEY and CDR2 SVGAGI. CDR3 length: 15 amino acids. The CDR3 nucleotides are TGTGCCAGTAGTTCAGGGACGTCCGGAGGTCAGCCCCAGCATTTT. It specifies CASSSGTSGGQPQHF.

The V call is TRBV5-1, the J call TRBJ2-3; D may match TRBD1 or TRBD2 (7 bases each). The germline V and J ends were trimmed by 2 bases and 4 bases, with 14 bases remaining between them. CDR3 length: 15 residues. CDR1 is SGHRS and CDR2 is YFSETQ in the germline V gene. DNA for the CDR3: TGCGCCAGCAGCTTCGAGGGGAGGGGGCCAGATACGCAGTATTTT. It translates to CASSFEGRGPDTQYF.

Remarks on this clone: Other DNA sequences in the same sample also yield this CDR3. V usage is TRBV6-1 and J usage is TRBJ2-3, with 9 nucleotides matching TRBD1. The CDR3 extends over 14 amino acids. Trimming cost V 5 bases and J 1 base; bases outside gene matches: 1. The germline V gene has CDR1 MNHNS and CDR2 SASEGT. The CDR3: CASSRTGGTDTQYF. The CDR3, as DNA: TGTGCCAGCAGTCGGACAGGGGGCACAGATACGCAGTATTTT.

Details on this clone: The junction and the germline gene differ at one end; a read error may be behind it. The chain is built from TRBV7-7 and TRBJ2-2; no clear D gene. The germline gives CDR1 SSHAT, CDR2 FNYEAQ (reference sequence). This CDR3 spans 14 amino acids. The CDR3 DNA is TGTGCTAGCAGCTTTGGGCTTAACACCGGGGAGCTGTTTTTT. The encoded protein is CASSFGLNTGELFF.

This chain joins TRBV6-5 and TRBJ2-3; TRBD2 matches 10 bases. J lost 0 bases, V lost 3 bases, and 3 bases had no gene match. Germline loops: CDR1 MNHEY, CDR2 SVGAGI. This CDR3 has 16 residues. The CDR3 loop reads CASSYSGRSSTDTQYF. CDR3 bases: TGTGCCAGCAGTTATAGCGGGAGGTCTAGCACAGATACGCAGTATTTT.

Comments on this clone: The identical CDR3 is also encoded by other nucleotide sequences in the sample. The chain combines TRBV2 with TRBJ2-7; D unresolved. V was trimmed by 7 bases and J by 0 bases, leaving 4 bases between them. There are 11 residues in the CDR3. The germline gives CDR1 SNHLY, CDR2 FYNNEI. The CDR3 bases are TGTGCCAGCACCAGCTCCTACGAGCAGTACTTC. It translates to CASTSSYEQYF.

The gene calls are TRBV5-4 and TRBJ1-1; TRBD1 is a possible D gene (5 bases). V was shortened by 3 bases and J by 6 bases, with 15 bases between the two germline ends. CDR1 and CDR2 (germline): SGHNT, YYREEE (reference sequence). The CDR3 has 14 residues. The CDR3 reads CASSSPGGRAEAFF. The CDR3 DNA follows: TGTGCCAGCAGCTCCCCGGGGGGGAGGGCTGAAGCTTTCTTT.

In DNA, the CDR3 is TGTGCCAGCAGTGACGGGGGGACAGGGGCTCAAAATGAGCAGTTCTTC. Translating gives CASSDGGTGAQNEQFF. This chain links TRBV6-4 with TRBJ2-1, with 10 bases fitting TRBD1. CDR1 is MRHNA and CDR2 is SNTAGT in the germline V gene. Trimming removed 2 bases from V and 7 bases from J; junction bases left unmatched: 8. The CDR3 is 16 residues long.

This clone is a singleton in its sample. This sequence joins TRBV4-1 and TRBJ1-1, with D possibly TRBD1 on 6 matching bases. Trimming left V 3 bases short and J 1 base short, with 9 bases between. CDR1 and CDR2 from the germline V gene are MGHRA and YSYEKL. The CDR3 loop spans 14 amino acids. The CDR3 sequence: CASSQWTENTEAFF. The DNA for the CDR3 is TGCGCCAGCAGCCAGTGGACAGAGAACACTGAAGCTTTCTTT.

As regards this clone: Other nucleotide sequences in the sample specify the same CDR3. The rearrangement uses TRBV18 and TRBJ2-3, with unresolved D. This CDR3 region has 13 residues. Trimming took off 2 bases at V and 0 bases at J, with 3 bases between the two ends. Germline V CDR1 and CDR2: KGHSH, LQKENI. CDR3 sequence reads: CASSPSSTDTQYF. The DNA of the CDR3 is TGTGCCAGCTCACCATCAAGCACAGATACGCAGTATTTT.

The sample holds one count of this clone. This chain connects TRBV30 to TRBJ1-1; 7 nucleotides match TRBD1. V shed 3 bases, J shed 4 bases, and the junction held 5 bases outside the gene matches. CDR3 size: 13 residues. Germline V gives CDR1 GTSNPN, CDR2 SVGIG (reference sequence). CDR3 residues: CAWSDRVATEAFF. DNA for the CDR3: TGTGCCTGGAGCGACAGGGTCGCCACTGAAGCTTTCTTT.

Comments on this clone: The same CDR3 arises from other DNA sequences in this sample as well. V is TRBV27 and J is TRBJ1-2, with D hard to call. The CDR3 runs to 13 residues. V shed 2 bases and J shed 0 bases, with 4 bases lying between them. Germline V gene lookup returns CDR1 MNHEY and CDR2 SMNVEV (reference sequence). The DNA for the CDR3 is TGTGCCAGCAGTTTAGAGGCTAACTATGGCTACACCTTC. This translates into CASSLEANYGYTF.

The chain links TRBV5-1 to TRBJ2-2; the D call may be TRBD1 or TRBD2 (6 bases each). Germline CDR1 and CDR2: SGHRS and YFSETQ. The CDR3 is 15 amino acids. V dropped 4 bases and J dropped 3 bases, with 13 bases sitting between them. CDR3 loop: CASSRGELDTGELFF. The CDR3 DNA is TGCGCCAGCAGCAGGGGGGAATTGGACACCGGGGAGCTGTTTTTT.

The chain has TRBV5-1 and TRBJ1-3; no clear D. The V gene's germline CDR1 is SGHRS and CDR2 YFSETQ. The germline V and J ends were trimmed by 6 bases and 0 bases, with 4 bases remaining between them. The CDR3 has 12 amino acids. The CDR3 sequence: CASTSSGNTIYF. The CDR3 DNA is TGCGCCAGCACGAGCTCTGGAAACACCATATATTTT.

The V and J genes are TRBV29-1 and TRBJ1-2; D is unclear. Per the germline V gene, CDR1 is SQVTM and CDR2 is ANQGSEA. Trimming pared 3 bases from V and 6 bases from J, leaving 23 bases between. The CDR3 length is 16 residues. CDR3 nucleotides: TGCAGCGTTGACGTCATTGGTCGCGGGCGAGTGAATGGCTACACCTTC. Translation: CSVDVIGRGRVNGYTF. Using reference TRBV29-1 and TRBJ1-2 for the parts outside the CDR3, the full variable domain is SAVISQKPSRDICQRGTSLTIQCQVDSQVTMMFWYRQQPGQSLTLIATANQGSEATYESGFVIDKFPISRPNLTFSTLTVSNMSPEDSSIYLCSVDVIGRGRVNGYTFGSGTRLTVV.

The chain links TRBV28 to TRBJ1-5; TRBD1 matches 9 bases. The length of the CDR3 is 15 residues. Germline loops: CDR1 MDHEN, CDR2 SYDVKM. V lost 3 bases to trimming and J lost 6 bases; unmatched junction nucleotides: 6. The CDR3 reads CASSFLTGGVQPQHF. The CDR3 bases are TGTGCCAGCAGTTTCCTGACAGGGGGTGTTCAGCCCCAGCATTTT.

The chain employs TRBV18 and TRBJ2-3, with a possible D match to TRBD1 (6 bases). The CDR3 length is 18 residues. In germline, CDR1 is KGHSH, CDR2 LQKENI. V lost 1 base, J lost 0 bases, and 17 bases lay in between. CDR3: CASSPLPPTGTSTDTQYF. The CDR3 region has the DNA TGTGCCAGCTCACCACTCCCTCCCACAGGGACAAGCACAGATACGCAGTATTTT.

Written as DNA, the CDR3 is TGTGCCAGCAGTTTTGGGGGGCGCGATTATGGCTACACCTTC. Amino acid sequence: CASSFGGRDYGYTF. The chain is built from TRBV28 and TRBJ1-2, with a possible D match to TRBD1 (6 bases). V lost 3 bases and J lost 5, with 13 bases in between. In germline, CDR1 is MDHEN, CDR2 SYDVKM. CDR3 length equals 14 residues.

The chain couples TRBV10-3 to TRBJ1-6, with D possibly TRBD1 on 5 matching bases. Germline values: CDR1 ENHRY, CDR2 SYGVKD. CDR3 size: 17 residues. V dropped 8 bases and J dropped 0 bases, with 17 bases sitting between them. As DNA, the CDR3 is TGTGCCATCGGCCCCAGACAGATGAGCTCCTATAATTCACCCCTCCACTTT. This codes for CAIGPRQMSSYNSPLHF.

This clone was found once. The gene calls are TRBV7-8 and TRBJ2-7, with 8 positions matching TRBD1. Germline V gene sequence: CDR1 SGHVS, CDR2 FQNEAQ. The CDR3 is 14 amino acids. V gave up 5 bases and J gave up 7 bases; unmatched junction bases: 10. The CDR3 is CASSPRQGFREQYF. The CDR3 DNA reads TGTGCCAGCAGCCCCCGACAGGGGTTCAGGGAGCAGTACTTC.

V gene TRBV28 combines with J gene TRBJ1-6; D uncertain. Trimming pared 8 bases from V and 6 bases from J, leaving 14 bases between. The CDR3 has 14 amino acids. Germline values: CDR1 MDHEN, CDR2 SYDVKM. CDR3 nucleotide sequence: TGTGCCAGCGGGTCCTTGTCCGGTAATTCACCCCTCCACTTT. Translation gives CASGSLSGNSPLHF. Supplemented by reference TRBV28 and TRBJ1-6, the full variable domain reads DVKVTQSSRYLVKRTGEKVFLECVQDMDHENMFWYRQDPGLGLRLIYFSYDVKMKEKGDIPEGYSVSREKKERFSLILESASTNQTSMYLCASGSLSGNSPLHFGNGTRLTVT.

The J gene is TRBJ2-5, the V gene TRBV5-1; 9 nucleotides agree with TRBD2. V lost 0 bases, J lost 5 bases, and 8 bases stayed unmatched. The CDR3 is 16 amino acids. The germline V gene encodes CDR1 SGHRS and CDR2 YFSETQ. In nucleotides, the CDR3 is TGCGCCAGCAGCTTGGCTAGCGGGGTGGTAGCTGAGACCCAGTACTTC. Its translation: CASSLASGVVAETQYF.

The V and J genes are TRBV6-5 and TRBJ1-1, with TRBD1 as a possible D gene (5 bases). The CDR3 has 14 amino acids. Germline CDR1 is MNHEY and CDR2 is SVGAGI. Trimming left V 3 bases short and J 3 bases short, with 11 bases between. The CDR3 spells CASSYGGTDTEAFF. In DNA form, the CDR3 reads TGTGCCAGCAGTTATGGGGGAACGGACACTGAAGCTTTCTTT.